This is a list of T cell receptor beta chains from one sample in a study of cytomegalovirus exposure and HLA in healthy donors. Sequencing used immunoSEQ multiplex PCR; TCRdb keeps in-frame clones, though not all of them. The sample lists 150,000 to 200,000 clones; 65% to 80% were seen once. The sample taken for sequencing was PBMCs. Receptors were obtained from a woman aged 30 to 39 in good health and CMV-seronegative. The CDR3 runs from the conserved cysteine through the conserved F or W. Each record gives: CDR3 length, J gene, V gene, CDR3 protein.

CDR3 length: 14
J gene: TRBJ2-1
V gene: TRBV30
CDR3 protein: CAWSTGAGYNEQFF

CDR3 length: 13
J gene: TRBJ2-7
V gene: TRBV4-1
CDR3 protein: CASSQDLGGRGTF

CDR3 length: 15
J gene: TRBJ2-7
V gene: TRBV7-7
CDR3 protein: CASSTPGTSRYEQYF

CDR3 length: 16
J gene: TRBJ1-3
V gene: TRBV28
CDR3 protein: CASSLNGQGAGNTIYF

CDR3 length: 15
J gene: TRBJ2-7
V gene: TRBV18
CDR3 protein: CASSPPSGISYEQYF

CDR3 length: 17
J gene: TRBJ2-7
V gene: TRBV13
CDR3 protein: CASSTGTGGQTSYEQYF

CDR3 length: 15
J gene: TRBJ1-6
V gene: TRBV7-9
CDR3 protein: CASSPPTPVPSPLHF

CDR3 length: 16
J gene: TRBJ2-1
V gene: TRBV18
CDR3 protein: CASSPLIAGEYNEQFF

CDR3 length: 14
J gene: TRBJ2-5
V gene: TRBV6-1
CDR3 protein: CASSEYRVVETQYF

CDR3 length: 16
J gene: TRBJ2-5
V gene: TRBV30
CDR3 protein: CAWSPQIQRGQETQYF

CDR3 length: 15
J gene: TRBJ1-2
V gene: TRBV5-4
CDR3 protein: CASSLGTGANYGYTF

CDR3 length: 15
J gene: TRBJ1-6
V gene: TRBV7-6
CDR3 protein: CASSLRVSYNSPLHF